Following are 30 T cell receptor beta chains from one sample sequenced in a study of T cell responses to AZD1222 COVID-19 vaccine. Sequencing used immunoSEQ multiplex PCR; TCRdb keeps in-frame clones, though not all of them. The sample consists of 130,000 or so clones, about 89% of them appearing once. This specimen consisted of peripheral blood, obtained on day 0 of AZD1222 vaccination. Receptor source: an adult in good health.

V and J are TRBV3-1 (or the pseudogene TRBV3-2) and TRBJ1-1; D gene uncertain. Trimming left V 2 bases short and J 2 bases short, with 6 bases between. The CDR3 is 13 amino acids. CDR1 is LGHDT, CDR2 YNNKEL, per germline (reference sequence). CDR3 DNA sequence: TGTGCCAGCAGCCAAACAGAAAACACTGAAGCTTTCTTT. Its protein is CASSQTENTEAFF.

The chain links TRBV4-3 to TRBJ2-1; possibly TRBD2 for D (5 bases). V was trimmed by 2 bases and J by 6 bases, leaving 14 bases between them. The germline gives CDR1 LGHNA, CDR2 YSLEER. The CDR3 is 15 residues long. CDR3 protein: CASSQRASGPNEQFF. In DNA form, the CDR3 reads TGCGCCAGCAGCCAAAGGGCGAGCGGACCCAATGAGCAGTTCTTC.

The rearrangement joins TRBV12-3 or TRBV12-4 to TRBJ1-4, with D unresolved. The V and J ends lost 1 base and 10 bases respectively, with 10 bases between them. The CDR3 contains 13 residues. In DNA, the CDR3 is TGTGCCAGCAGTTTAGGCATTCCGGCAAAACTGTTTTTT. Its protein is CASSLGIPAKLFF.

V is TRBV5-1 and J is TRBJ1-4, with 10 bases identical to TRBD1. V shed 4 bases and J 0 bases; nucleotides not matched to a gene: 6. The V gene's germline CDR1 is SGHRS and CDR2 YFSETQ. CDR3 length: 17 residues. DNA for the CDR3: TGCGCCAGCAGCCTTAGACAGGGGGCGACAACTAATGAAAAACTGTTTTTT. Its translation is CASSLRQGATTNEKLFF.

The genes are TRBV9 and TRBJ1-2; TRBD1 aligns across 8 bases. The CDR3 has 16 amino acids. Germline trimming cut 3 bases from V and 4 bases from J; bases unmatched to any gene: 11. Per germline, CDR1 SGDLS and CDR2 YYNGEE. CDR3: CASSGPQGGQIYGYTF. The CDR3, as DNA: TGTGCCAGCAGCGGACCACAGGGGGGGCAGATCTATGGCTACACCTTC.

The chain has TRBV9 and TRBJ2-3; 7 bases match TRBD2. Germline-derived CDR1 and CDR2 are SGDLS and YYNGEE. The CDR3 loop spans 14 amino acids. V shed 0 bases and J 9 bases; nucleotides not matched to a gene: 7. CDR3 amino acids: CASSVVPGTTTQYF. CDR3 nucleotide sequence: TGTGCCAGCAGCGTAGTGCCCGGGACTACAACGCAGTATTTT.

The chain carries TRBV28 and TRBJ2-1; 13 bases are a match to TRBD2. The CDR3 is 15 residues long. Germline V gene data show CDR1 as MDHEN and CDR2 as SYDVKM. Trimming took 10 bases from V and 8 from J; bases not matched to a gene: 11. For the CDR3, the DNA is TGTGCCACAAACGGACTAGCGGGAGTGAGGGATGAGCAGTTCTTC. Translation: CATNGLAGVRDEQFF.

The chain joins TRBV12-3 or TRBV12-4 to TRBJ1-1; maybe TRBD1 (6 bases). V was shortened by 6 bases and J by 6 bases, with 11 bases between the two germline ends. The CDR3 loop spans 12 amino acids. This chain's CDR3 is CASSIGQPEAFF. The CDR3, as DNA: TGTGCCAGCAGCATTGGACAGCCTGAAGCTTTCTTT.

The rearrangement joins TRBV7-9 to TRBJ2-1, with 7 bases aligning to TRBD2. The germline CDR1 and CDR2 sequences are SEHNR and FQNEAQ (reference sequence). Trimming took 0 bases from V and 7 from J; bases not matched to a gene: 6. CDR3 length: 15 amino acids. The CDR3 loop reads CASSLAGGSGNEQFF. In nucleotides, the CDR3 is TGTGCCAGCAGCTTAGCGGGCGGGAGCGGGAATGAGCAGTTCTTC. The variable domain in full, with the rest retrieved from reference TRBV7-9 and TRBJ2-1, is DTGVSQNPRHKITKRGQNVTFRCDPISEHNRLYWYRQTLGQGPEFLTYFQNEAQLEKSRLLSDRFSAERPKGSFSTLEIQRTEQGDSAMYLCASSLAGGSGNEQFFGPGTRLTVL.

The chain links TRBV27 to TRBJ2-1; 10 nucleotides agree with TRBD2. CDR3 length: 15 residues. V lost 8 bases and J lost 5; bases outside the gene matches: 9. CDR1 MNHEY and CDR2 SMNVEV come from the germline V gene (reference sequence). Written as DNA, the CDR3 is TGTGCCAGCGGGCGCCTAGCGGGAGAGCACAATGAGCAGTTCTTC. It translates to CASGRLAGEHNEQFF.

The chain uses TRBV4-2 and TRBJ2-2, with D unresolved. The CDR3 spans 14 residues. V lost 4 bases and J lost 1, with 7 bases in between. Per the germline V gene, CDR1 is LGHNA and CDR2 is YNFKEQ. The CDR3 coding sequence is TGTGCCAGCAGCCCCGGACGGAACACCGGGGAGCTGTTTTTT. Protein: CASSPGRNTGELFF.

This chain joins TRBV28 and TRBJ1-4, with D possibly matching TRBD1 (5 bases). Germline CDR1 is MDHEN and CDR2 is SYDVKM. CDR3 length: 12 residues. Trimming shortened V by 2 bases and J by 8 bases, and 6 bases separated the two germline ends. CDR3 DNA: TGTGCCAGCAGTTTAGGGGGGGAAAAACTGTTTTTT. This translates into CASSLGGEKLFF. Combining the CDR3 with reference TRBV28 and TRBJ1-4 gives the whole variable domain DVKVTQSSRYLVKRTGEKVFLECVQDMDHENMFWYRQDPGLGLRLIYFSYDVKMKEKGDIPEGYSVSREKKERFSLILESASTNQTSMYLCASSLGGEKLFFGSGTQLSVL.

The chain is built from TRBV5-4 and TRBJ2-1; D is undetermined. Germline CDR1 SGHNT, CDR2 YYREEE (reference sequence). The CDR3 sequence is 16 residues long. Trimming shortened V by 1 base and J by 2 bases, and 13 bases separated the two germline ends. CDR3 protein: CASSLTPDGPYNEQFF. CDR3 nucleotide sequence: TGTGCCAGCAGCTTGACCCCGGACGGGCCCTACAATGAGCAGTTCTTC.

The gene calls are TRBV7-2 and TRBJ2-1; D might be TRBD2 (6 bases). The V gene lost 4 bases and the J gene lost 2 bases, with 12 bases spanning the gap. The germline gives CDR1 SGHTA, CDR2 FQGNSA. The CDR3 extends over 15 amino acids. The CDR3 coding sequence is TGTGCCAGCAGCTCCACCGGGACTGCCTACAATGAGCAGTTCTTC. Its translation: CASSSTGTAYNEQFF. The variable domain in full, completed from reference TRBV7-2 and TRBJ2-1, reads GAGVSQSPSNKVTEKGKDVELRCDPISGHTALYWYRQSLGQGLEFLIYFQGNSAPDKSGLPSDRFSAERTGGSVSTLTIQRTQQEDSAVYLCASSSTGTAYNEQFFGPGTRLTVL.

The rearrangement uses TRBV5-1 and TRBJ2-7; TRBD2 aligns across 10 bases. V trimming: 7 bases; J trimming: 1 base; junction bases outside the gene matches: 5. The CDR3 covers 14 residues. CDR1 is SGHRS, CDR2 YFSETQ, per germline. CDR3 protein: CASATSGNSYEQYF. In nucleotides, the CDR3 is TGCGCCAGCGCCACTAGCGGGAATTCCTACGAGCAGTACTTC. The full variable domain, rest sourced from reference TRBV5-1 and TRBJ2-7, is KAGVTQTPRYLIKTRGQQVTLSCSPISGHRSVSWYQQTPGQGLQFLFEYFSETQRNKGNFPGRFSGRQFSNSRSEMNVSTLELGDSALYLCASATSGNSYEQYFGPGTRLTVT.

A note on this clone: Distinct nucleotide sequences in the sample also encode this CDR3. V usage is TRBV10-2 and J usage is TRBJ1-1; TRBD1 aligns across 11 bases. V dropped 6 bases and J dropped 3; count of bases not matched to a gene: 3. The CDR3 extends over 14 amino acids. The germline V gene encodes CDR1 WSHSY and CDR2 SAAADI. Here the CDR3 DNA reads TGCGCCAGCAGGTTGGGACAGGGGGACACTGAAGCTTTCTTT. Its protein product is CASRLGQGDTEAFF.

The rearrangement links TRBV6-4 to TRBJ1-2; D not certain. This CDR3 is built from 11 residues. V gave up 2 bases and J gave up 8 bases, with 6 bases separating them. The germline V gene encodes CDR1 MRHNA and CDR2 SNTAGT. The CDR3 region is CASSDHRGYTF. In DNA, the CDR3 is TGTGCCAGCAGTGACCACCGGGGCTACACCTTC.

V and J are TRBV3-1 (or the pseudogene TRBV3-2) and TRBJ2-5; 8 bases match TRBD1. The CDR3 is 15 amino acids. The junction had 5 bases not matched to a gene; V was cut back by 2 bases and J by 3 bases. CDR1 LGHDT and CDR2 YNNKEL come from the germline V gene (reference sequence). The CDR3 nucleotides read TGTGCCAGCAGCCAAAGACAGGGGCGAAAAGAGACCCAGTACTTC. It codes for CASSQRQGRKETQYF.

This rearrangement joins TRBV29-1 to TRBJ1-2; the D gene is possibly TRBD1 (6 bases). Per the germline V gene, CDR1 is SQVTM and CDR2 is ANQGSEA. Trimming cost V 1 base and J 8 bases, with 14 bases left between them. The CDR3 loop spans 13 amino acids. The CDR3 sequence is CSVEGAGVSGYTF. CDR3 nucleotides: TGCAGCGTTGAAGGGGCAGGGGTAAGCGGCTACACCTTC.

The chain recombines TRBV21-1 with TRBJ1-1. TRBV21-1 is marked as a pseudogene. The CDR3 covers 15 residues. The CDR3, as DNA: TGTGCCAGCAGCAAAGGCCCTGGGTTGAACACTGAAGCTTTCTTT. Protein product: CASSKGPGLNTEAFF.

To note about this clone: An end of the junction differs from the germline gene, which may be a read error. This chain uses TRBV7-7 with TRBJ2-2; TRBD2 agrees at 9 bases. CDR1 and CDR2 from the germline V gene are SSHAT and FNYEAQ (reference sequence). The CDR3 loop spans 16 amino acids. The CDR3 bases are TGTGCTAGCAGCTTGAGCCCGGGACTAGCTTCCGGGGAGCTGTTTTTT. The encoded protein is CASSLSPGLASGELFF. The full variable domain, in which reference TRBV7-7 and TRBJ2-2 provide the parts outside the CDR3, is GAGVSQSPRYKVTKRGQDVTLRCDPISSHATLYWYQQALGQGPEFLTYFNYEAQPDKSGLPSDRFSAERPEGSISTLTIQRTEQRDSAMYRCASSLSPGLASGELFFGEGSRLTVL.

This chain joins TRBV14 and TRBJ2-3; 11 nucleotides agree with TRBD2. The CDR3 sequence is 14 residues long. Per the germline V gene, CDR1 is SGHDN and CDR2 is FVKESK. After removal of 3 bases from V and 4 bases from J, the junction contained 0 bases not matched to a gene. The CDR3 loop reads CASSQGLAADTQYF. CDR3 coding DNA: TGTGCCAGCAGCCAGGGACTAGCGGCAGATACGCAGTATTTT.

The rearrangement uses TRBV9 and TRBJ1-3, with a tentative D call TRBD1 (6 bases). CDR3 size: 15 residues. Germline V gives CDR1 SGDLS, CDR2 YYNGEE. V shed 0 bases and J shed 3 bases, with 10 bases lying between them. The CDR3 is CASSVVPGVGNTIYF. The CDR3 coding sequence is TGTGCCAGCAGCGTAGTTCCAGGGGTTGGAAACACCATATATTTT. Variable domain in full (rest from reference TRBV9 and TRBJ1-3): DSGVTQTPKHLITATGQRVTLRCSPRSGDLSVYWYQQSLDQGLQFLIQYYNGEERAKGNILERFSAQQFPDLHSELNLSSLELGDSALYFCASSVVPGVGNTIYFGEGSWLTVV.

The chain couples TRBV5-5 to TRBJ1-3, with TRBD1 identical over 8 bases. Trimming took 3 bases from V and 2 from J; bases not matched to a gene: 1. Germline V gene data show CDR1 as SGHKS and CDR2 as YYEKEE (reference sequence). CDR3 length: 14 residues. The CDR3 DNA is TGTGCCAGCAGCTCGGGACAGGCTGGAAACACCATATATTTT. Encoded protein: CASSSGQAGNTIYF.

This clone was recorded only once. V usage is TRBV27 and J usage is TRBJ1-5; TRBD1 matches 7 bases. CDR1 is MNHEY, CDR2 SMNVEV, per germline (reference sequence). The CDR3 totals 16 residues. Trimming at V came to 4 bases and at J to 2 bases, leaving 8 bases not matched to a gene. CDR3 sequence (DNA): TGTGCCAGCAGTTCGACAGGGTTTTTTGGCAATCAGCCCCAGCATTTT. This translates into CASSSTGFFGNQPQHF.

In the case of this clone: At one of its ends the junction is not consistent with the germline gene, which may arise from a read error. The J gene is TRBJ2-7, the V gene TRBV20-1, with 7 positions matching TRBD1. In germline, CDR1 is DFQATT, CDR2 SNEGSKA (reference sequence). The CDR3 runs 11 residues. The CDR3 nucleotides are TGCAGTGCTATCCAGGGGGAAACGACGCACTTC. Translation: CSAIQGETTHF.

CDR3 loop: CASSRGGLDETQYF. The CDR3 nucleotides read TGTGCCAGCAGCCGGGGGGGACTAGATGAGACCCAGTACTTC. The chain links TRBV5-5 to TRBJ2-5; 8 nucleotides line up with TRBD2. Trimming cost V 4 bases and J 5 bases; bases outside gene matches: 7. The CDR3 contains 14 residues. Germline V lookup: CDR1 SGHKS, CDR2 YYEKEE (reference sequence).

The V and J genes are TRBV6-5 and TRBJ1-5; D might be TRBD1 (6 bases). Trimming shortened V by 8 bases and J by 4 bases, and 15 bases separated the two germline ends. This CDR3 has 14 amino acids. Germline CDR1 MNHEY, CDR2 SVGAGI. The CDR3 nucleotides are TGTGCCAGCCGGGAGGACAGCGCGAATCAGCCCCAGCATTTT. Amino acids: CASREDSANQPQHF.

The chain couples TRBV2 to TRBJ1-2, with D possibly matching TRBD1 (5 bases). This CDR3 is 13 amino acids long. With 3 bases removed from V and 7 bases from J, the gap between germline ends came to 12 bases. Germline assignment: CDR1 SNHLY and CDR2 FYNNEI. The DNA for the CDR3 is TGTGCCAGCAGTGACGGCAGGGAAACTGGCTACACCTTC. Encoded protein: CASSDGRETGYTF.

This clone came up a few times. V usage is TRBV5-4 and J usage is TRBJ2-5, with TRBD1 matching 11 bases. This CDR3 spans 19 amino acids. The germline V gene has CDR1 SGHNT and CDR2 YYREEE (reference sequence). After removal of 0 bases from V and 5 bases from J, the junction contained 15 bases not matched to a gene. The CDR3 region is CASSLGPDRGRLIGETQYF. CDR3 sequence (DNA): TGTGCCAGCAGCTTGGGCCCGGACAGGGGGCGCCTGATCGGGGAGACCCAGTACTTC.